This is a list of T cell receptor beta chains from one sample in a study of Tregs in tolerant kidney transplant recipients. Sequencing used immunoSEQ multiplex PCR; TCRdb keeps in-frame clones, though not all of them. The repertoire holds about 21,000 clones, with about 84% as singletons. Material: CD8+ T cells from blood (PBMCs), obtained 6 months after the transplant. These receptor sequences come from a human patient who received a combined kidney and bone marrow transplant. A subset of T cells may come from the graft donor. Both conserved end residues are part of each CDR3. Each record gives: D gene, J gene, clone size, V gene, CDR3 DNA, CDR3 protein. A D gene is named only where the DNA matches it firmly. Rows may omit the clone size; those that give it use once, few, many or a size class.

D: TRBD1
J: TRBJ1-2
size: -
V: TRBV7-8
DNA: TGTGCCAGCAGCTTGACAGGGGGGGACTATGGCTACACCTTC
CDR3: CASSLTGGDYGYTF

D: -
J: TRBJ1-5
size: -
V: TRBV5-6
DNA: TGTGCCAGCAGCAGGAGTACCGGGAATAGCAATCAGCCCCAGCATTTT
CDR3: CASSRSTGNSNQPQHF

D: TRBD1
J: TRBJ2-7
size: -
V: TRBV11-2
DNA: TGTGCCAGCAGCTACGGACAGGGATACGAGCAGTACTTC
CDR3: CASSYGQGYEQYF

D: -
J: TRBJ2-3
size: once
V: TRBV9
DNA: TGTGCCAGCAGCGCCGGCGGGGCCAGCACAGATACGCAGTATTTT
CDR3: CASSAGGASTDTQYF

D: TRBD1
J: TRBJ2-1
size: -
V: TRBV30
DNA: TGTGCCTGGAGCACGGGACAGGGCTACAATGAGCAGTTCTTC
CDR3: CAWSTGQGYNEQFF

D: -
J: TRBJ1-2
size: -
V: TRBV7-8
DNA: TGTGCCAGCAGCTTACTTTTGCGTTATGAGGCCCCGGTAGATGGCTACACCTTC
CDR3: CASSLLLRYEAPVDGYTF

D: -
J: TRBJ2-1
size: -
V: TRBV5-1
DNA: TGCGCCAGCAGCTTGGTGGTGCGGTCCCTAGGAGATGAGCAGTTCTTC
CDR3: CASSLVVRSLGDEQFF

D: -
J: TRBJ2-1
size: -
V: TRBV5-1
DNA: TGCGCCAGCAGCTCGACAGAGACCAATGAGCAGTTCTTC
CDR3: CASSSTETNEQFF

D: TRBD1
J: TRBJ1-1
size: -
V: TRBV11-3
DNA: TGTGCCAGCAGCCCCCCGACAGGGGTTAACCCCTCTGCTTTCTTT
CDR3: CASSPPTGVNPSAFF

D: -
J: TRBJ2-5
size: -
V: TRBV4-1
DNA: TGCGCCAGCAGCCAAGTGGCAGGGGATCAAGAGACCCAGTACTTC
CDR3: CASSQVAGDQETQYF

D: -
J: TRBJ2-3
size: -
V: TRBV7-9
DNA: TGTGCCAGCAGCTATTCTACGGATACGCAGTATTTT
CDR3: CASSYSTDTQYF

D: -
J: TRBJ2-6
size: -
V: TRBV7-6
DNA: TGTGCCAGCAGCCCCATTCCGGCTGGGGCCAACGTCCTGACTTTC
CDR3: CASSPIPAGANVLTF

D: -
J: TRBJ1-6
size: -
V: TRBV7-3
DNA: TGTGCCAGCAGCTTAATAGGGGAGGCTTCACCCCTCCACTTT
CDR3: CASSLIGEASPLHF

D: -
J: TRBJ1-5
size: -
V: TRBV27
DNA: TGTGCCAGCAGTCCCCAGGGGCCAAATCAGCCCCAGCATTTT
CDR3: CASSPQGPNQPQHF

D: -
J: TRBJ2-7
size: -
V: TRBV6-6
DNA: TGTGCCAGCAGTTACTCGACAGAATACGAGCAGTACTTC
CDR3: CASSYSTEYEQYF

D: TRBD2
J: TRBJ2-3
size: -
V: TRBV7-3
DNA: TGTGCCAGCAGCCCAAAAGACGTTTTGGGACTAGTAACAGATACGCAGTATTTT
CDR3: CASSPKDVLGLVTDTQYF

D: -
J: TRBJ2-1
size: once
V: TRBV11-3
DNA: TGTGCCAGCAGCTTAGAGTGGCGGGAAAGTTACAATGAGCAGTTCTTC
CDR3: CASSLEWRESYNEQFF

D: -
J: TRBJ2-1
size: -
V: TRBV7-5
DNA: TGTGTCAGAAGCTCACACAGGGGGTTTTGGAATGAGCAGTTCTTC
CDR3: CVRSSHRGFWNEQFF

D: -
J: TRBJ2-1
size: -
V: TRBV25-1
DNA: TGTGCCAGCAGTGGGGGGACTTACAATGGGCAGTTCTTC
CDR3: CASSGGTYNGQFF

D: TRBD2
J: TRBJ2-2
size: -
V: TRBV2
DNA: TGTGCCAGCAAGGGACTAGCGGGTGGTGGCGGGGAGCTGTTTTTT
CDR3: CASKGLAGGGGELFF

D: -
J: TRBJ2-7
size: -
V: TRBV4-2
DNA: TGTGCCAGCAGCCAAGGCCTGGGAGGTTACGAGCAGTACTTC
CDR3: CASSQGLGGYEQYF

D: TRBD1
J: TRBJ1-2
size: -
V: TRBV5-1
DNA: TGCGCCAGCAGCGTGGAGACAGGGCCTAACTATGGCTACACCTTC
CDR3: CASSVETGPNYGYTF

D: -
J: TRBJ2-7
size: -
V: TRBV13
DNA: TGTGCCAGCAGCTTAGTACAGTCCTACGAGCAGTACTTC
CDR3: CASSLVQSYEQYF

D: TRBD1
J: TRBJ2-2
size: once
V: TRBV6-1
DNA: TGTGCCAGCAGTGTGTTGGTAGGGGGCCGAACCGGGGAGCTGTTTTTT
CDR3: CASSVLVGGRTGELFF

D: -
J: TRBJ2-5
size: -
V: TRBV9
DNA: TGTGCCAGCAGCGTCGTAGCCGCCGGACAGCCCGGGTCAGAGACCCAGTACTTC
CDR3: CASSVVAAGQPGSETQYF

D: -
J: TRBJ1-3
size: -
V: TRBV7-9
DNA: TGTGCCAGCAGCTTAGATAGACAGTTTTCTGACTCGGGAAACACCATATATTTT
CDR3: CASSLDRQFSDSGNTIYF